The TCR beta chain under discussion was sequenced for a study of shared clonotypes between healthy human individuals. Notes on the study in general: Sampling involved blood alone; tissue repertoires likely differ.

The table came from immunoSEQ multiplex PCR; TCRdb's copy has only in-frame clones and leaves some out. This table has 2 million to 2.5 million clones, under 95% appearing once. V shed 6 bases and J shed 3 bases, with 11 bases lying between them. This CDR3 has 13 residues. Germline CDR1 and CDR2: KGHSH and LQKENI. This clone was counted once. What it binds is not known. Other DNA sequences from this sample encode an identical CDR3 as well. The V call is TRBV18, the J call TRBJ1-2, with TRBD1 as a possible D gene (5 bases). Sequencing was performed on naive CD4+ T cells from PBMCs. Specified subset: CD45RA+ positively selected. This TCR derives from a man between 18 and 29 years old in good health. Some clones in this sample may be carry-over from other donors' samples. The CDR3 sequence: CASSPREDYGYTF. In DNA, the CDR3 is TGTGCCAGCTCTCCCAGGGAAGACTATGGCTACACCTTC.